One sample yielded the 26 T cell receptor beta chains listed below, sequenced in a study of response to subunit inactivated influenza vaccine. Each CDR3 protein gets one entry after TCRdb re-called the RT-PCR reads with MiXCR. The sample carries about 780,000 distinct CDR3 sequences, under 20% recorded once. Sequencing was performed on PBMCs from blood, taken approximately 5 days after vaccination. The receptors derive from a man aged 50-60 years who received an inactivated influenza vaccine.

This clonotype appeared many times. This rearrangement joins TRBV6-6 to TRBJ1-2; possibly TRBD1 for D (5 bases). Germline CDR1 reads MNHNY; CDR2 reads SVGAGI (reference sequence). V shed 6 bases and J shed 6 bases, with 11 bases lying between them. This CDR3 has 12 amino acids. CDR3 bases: TGTGCCAGCAGAGATGGGGCTCATGGCTACACCTTC. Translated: CASRDGAHGYTF.

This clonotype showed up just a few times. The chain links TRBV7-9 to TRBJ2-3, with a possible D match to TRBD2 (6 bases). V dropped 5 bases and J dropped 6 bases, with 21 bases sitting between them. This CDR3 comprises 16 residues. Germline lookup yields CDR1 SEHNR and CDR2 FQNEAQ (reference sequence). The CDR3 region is CASSHTAGLFGDTQYF. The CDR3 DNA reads TGTGCCAGCAGCCATACCGCGGGACTCTTCGGGGATACGCAGTATTTT. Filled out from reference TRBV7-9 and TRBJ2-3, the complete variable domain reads DTGVSQNPRHKITKRGQNVTFRCDPISEHNRLYWYRQTLGQGPEFLTYFQNEAQLEKSRLLSDRFSAERPKGSFSTLEIQRTEQGDSAMYLCASSHTAGLFGDTQYFGPGTRLTVL.

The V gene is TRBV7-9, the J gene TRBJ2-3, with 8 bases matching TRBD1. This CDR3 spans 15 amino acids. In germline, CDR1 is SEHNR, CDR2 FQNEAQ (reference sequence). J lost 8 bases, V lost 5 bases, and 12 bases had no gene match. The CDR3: CASSPGTGRSGTQYF. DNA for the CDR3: TGTGCCAGCAGCCCAGGGACAGGACGATCCGGTACGCAGTATTTT.

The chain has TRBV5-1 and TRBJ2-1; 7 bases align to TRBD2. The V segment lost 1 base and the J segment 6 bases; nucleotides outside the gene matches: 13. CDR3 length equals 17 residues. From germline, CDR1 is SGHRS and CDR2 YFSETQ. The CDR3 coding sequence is TGCGCCAGCAGCTTGCATTCTGGGCGGGAGAGGGTCAATGAGCAGTTCTTC. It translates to CASSLHSGRERVNEQFF.

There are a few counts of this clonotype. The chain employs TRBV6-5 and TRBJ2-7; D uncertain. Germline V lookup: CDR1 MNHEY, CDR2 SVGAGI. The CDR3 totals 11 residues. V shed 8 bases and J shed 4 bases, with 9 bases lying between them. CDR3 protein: CASSRMYEQYF. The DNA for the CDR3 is TGTGCCAGCTCCCGGATGTACGAGCAGTACTTC.

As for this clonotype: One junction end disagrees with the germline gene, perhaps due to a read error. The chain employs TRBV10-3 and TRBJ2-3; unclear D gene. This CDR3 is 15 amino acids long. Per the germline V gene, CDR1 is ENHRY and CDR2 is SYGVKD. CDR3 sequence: CAISEAAYSTDTQSF. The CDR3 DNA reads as TGTGCCATCAGTGAGGCCGCATACTCCACAGATACGCAGTCTTTT.

The CDR3 DNA is TGTGCCGGGGGACAAAGGAGCTCCTACGAGCAGTACTTC. As protein: CAGGQRSSYEQYF. The J gene is TRBJ2-7, the V gene TRBV6-4; TRBD1 might be the D (6 bases). Germline loops: CDR1 MRHNA, CDR2 SNTAGT. The CDR3 loop spans 13 amino acids. V was pared by 11 bases and J by 0 bases, with 14 bases between.

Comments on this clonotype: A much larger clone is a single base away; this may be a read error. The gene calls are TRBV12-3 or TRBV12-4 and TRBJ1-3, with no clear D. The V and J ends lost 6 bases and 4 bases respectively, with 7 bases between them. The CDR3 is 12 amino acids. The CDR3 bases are TGTGCCAGCAGCCACCGCGGAAACACCATATATTTT. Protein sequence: CASSHRGNTIYF.

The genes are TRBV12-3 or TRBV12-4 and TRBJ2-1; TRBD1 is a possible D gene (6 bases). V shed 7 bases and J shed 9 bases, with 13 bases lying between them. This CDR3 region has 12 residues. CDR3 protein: CASNQGGGEQFF. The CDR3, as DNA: TGTGCCAGCAACCAAGGGGGTGGTGAGCAGTTCTTC.

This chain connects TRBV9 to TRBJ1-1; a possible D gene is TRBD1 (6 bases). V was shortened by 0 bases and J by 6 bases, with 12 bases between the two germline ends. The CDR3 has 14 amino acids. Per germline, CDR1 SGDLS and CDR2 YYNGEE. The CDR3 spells CASSVGVGGAEAFF. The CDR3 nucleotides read TGTGCCAGCAGCGTAGGGGTAGGGGGAGCTGAAGCTTTCTTT.

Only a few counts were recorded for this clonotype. CDR3 coding DNA: TGTGCCAGCAGTTACGGAGGGTCTTGGAACACTGAAGCTTTCTTT. It yields the protein CASSYGGSWNTEAFF. The chain couples TRBV6-5 to TRBJ1-1; D gene unclear. V shed 2 bases and J shed 1 base, with 11 bases lying between them. CDR1 and CDR2 (germline): MNHEY, SVGAGI. The CDR3 loop spans 15 amino acids.

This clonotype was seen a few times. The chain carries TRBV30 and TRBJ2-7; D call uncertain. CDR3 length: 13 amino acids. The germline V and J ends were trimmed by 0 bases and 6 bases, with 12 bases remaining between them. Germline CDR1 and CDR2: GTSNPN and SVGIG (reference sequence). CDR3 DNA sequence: TGTGCCTGGAGTGTTACATCCGCAGGCGAGCAGTACTTC. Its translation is CAWSVTSAGEQYF.

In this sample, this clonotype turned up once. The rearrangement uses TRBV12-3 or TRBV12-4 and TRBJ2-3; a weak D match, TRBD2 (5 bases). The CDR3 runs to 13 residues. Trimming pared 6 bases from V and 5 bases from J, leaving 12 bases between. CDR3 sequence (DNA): TGTGCCAGCAGCCTCCCACTAGGAGATACGCAGTATTTT. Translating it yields CASSLPLGDTQYF.

CDR3 nucleotide sequence: TGTGCCAGCAGCTTTTTCGCGGGGGGCCCAGATGAGCAGTTCTTC. It specifies CASSFFAGGPDEQFF. The chain employs TRBV11-2 and TRBJ2-1, with TRBD2 matching over 8 bases. CDR3 length: 15 residues. Trimming removed 3 bases from V and 8 bases from J; junction bases left unmatched: 9. The germline CDR1 and CDR2 sequences are SGHAT and FQNNGV. The variable domain in full, with the rest retrieved from reference TRBV11-2 and TRBJ2-1, is EAGVAQSPRYKIIEKRQSVAFWCNPISGHATLYWYQQILGQGPKLLIQFQNNGVVDDSQLPKDRFSAERLKGVDSTLKIQPAKLEDSAVYLCASSFFAGGPDEQFFGPGTRLTVL.

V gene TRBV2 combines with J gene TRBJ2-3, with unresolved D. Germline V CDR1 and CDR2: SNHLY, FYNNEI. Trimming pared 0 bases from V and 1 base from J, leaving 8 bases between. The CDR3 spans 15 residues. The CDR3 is CASSEAPVGTDTQYF. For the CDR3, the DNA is TGTGCCAGCAGTGAAGCGCCGGTGGGCACAGATACGCAGTATTTT.

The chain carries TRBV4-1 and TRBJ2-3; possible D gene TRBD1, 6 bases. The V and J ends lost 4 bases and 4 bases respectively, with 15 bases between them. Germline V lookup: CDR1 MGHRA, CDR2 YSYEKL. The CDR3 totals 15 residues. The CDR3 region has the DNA TGCGCCAGCAGCCGTGGTCCGACAGGAGCAGATACGCAGTATTTT. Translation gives CASSRGPTGADTQYF.

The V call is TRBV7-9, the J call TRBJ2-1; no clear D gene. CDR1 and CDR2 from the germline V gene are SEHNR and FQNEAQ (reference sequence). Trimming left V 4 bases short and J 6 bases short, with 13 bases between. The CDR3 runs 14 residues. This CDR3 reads CASSSHSLPNEQFF. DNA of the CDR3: TGTGCCAGCAGCTCCCATTCCCTGCCCAATGAGCAGTTCTTC.

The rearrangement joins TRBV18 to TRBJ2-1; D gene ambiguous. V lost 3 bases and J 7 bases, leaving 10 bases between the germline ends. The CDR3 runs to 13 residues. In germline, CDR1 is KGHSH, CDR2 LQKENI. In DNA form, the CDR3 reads TGTGCCAGCTCACCGGCCTTGGTGAATGAGCAGTTCTTC. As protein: CASSPALVNEQFF.

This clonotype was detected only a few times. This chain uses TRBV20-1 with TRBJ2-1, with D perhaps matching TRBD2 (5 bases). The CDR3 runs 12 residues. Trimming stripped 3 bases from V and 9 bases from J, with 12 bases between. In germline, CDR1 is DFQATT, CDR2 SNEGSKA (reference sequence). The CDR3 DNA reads TGCAGTGCTAGGGAAACTAGAGCTGAGCAGTTCTTC. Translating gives CSARETRAEQFF.

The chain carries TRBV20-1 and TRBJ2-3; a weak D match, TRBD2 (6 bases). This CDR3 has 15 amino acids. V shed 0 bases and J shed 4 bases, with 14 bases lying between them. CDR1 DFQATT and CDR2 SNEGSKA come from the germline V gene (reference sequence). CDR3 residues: CSARDQTRSPDTQYF. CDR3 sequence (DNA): TGCAGTGCTAGAGATCAGACTAGAAGCCCAGATACGCAGTATTTT.

CDR3 loop: CASSEGQGSEQFF. Here the CDR3 DNA reads TGTGCCAGCAGTGAGGGACAGGGAAGTGAGCAGTTCTTC. The J gene is TRBJ2-1, the V gene TRBV2, with 9 bases identical to TRBD1. V lost 3 bases, J lost 9 bases, and 3 bases stayed unmatched. From germline, CDR1 is SNHLY and CDR2 FYNNEI. This CDR3 is 13 amino acids long.

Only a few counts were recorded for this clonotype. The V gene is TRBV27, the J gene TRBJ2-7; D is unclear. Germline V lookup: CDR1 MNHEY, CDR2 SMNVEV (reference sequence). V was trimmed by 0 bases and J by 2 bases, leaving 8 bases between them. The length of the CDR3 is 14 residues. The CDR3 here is CASSLSFIAYEQYF. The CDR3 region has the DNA TGTGCCAGCAGTTTATCCTTCATCGCCTACGAGCAGTACTTC.

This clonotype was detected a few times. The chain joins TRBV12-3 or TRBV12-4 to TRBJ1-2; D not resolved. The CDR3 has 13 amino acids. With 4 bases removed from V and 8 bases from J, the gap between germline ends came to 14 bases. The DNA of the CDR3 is TGTGCCAGCAGTTCAGGTCCTGGTGGAGGCTACACCTTC. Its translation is CASSSGPGGGYTF.

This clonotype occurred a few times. The CDR3 region is CASSQPGQGSYEQYF. The CDR3 DNA sequence: TGCGCCAGCAGCCAACCGGGACAGGGCTCCTACGAGCAGTACTTC. The V and J genes are TRBV4-1 and TRBJ2-7; 9 nucleotides align to TRBD1. Losses at the gene ends were 2 bases for V and 0 bases for J; bases not matched to a gene: 2. This CDR3 is 15 amino acids long. Germline V lookup: CDR1 MGHRA, CDR2 YSYEKL.

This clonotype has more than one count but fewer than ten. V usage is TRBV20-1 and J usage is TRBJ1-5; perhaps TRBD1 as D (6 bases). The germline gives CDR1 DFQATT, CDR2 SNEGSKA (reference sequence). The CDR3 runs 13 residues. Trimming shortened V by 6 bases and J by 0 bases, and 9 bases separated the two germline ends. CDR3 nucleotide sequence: TGCAGTGCCGCCAGGGGTAGCAATCAGCCCCAGCATTTT. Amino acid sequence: CSAARGSNQPQHF.

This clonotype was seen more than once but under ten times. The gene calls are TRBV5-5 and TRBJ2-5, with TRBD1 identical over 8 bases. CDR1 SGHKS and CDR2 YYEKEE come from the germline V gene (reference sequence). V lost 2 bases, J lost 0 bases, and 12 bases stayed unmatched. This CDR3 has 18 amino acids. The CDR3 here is CASSFNPSRQGNQETQYF. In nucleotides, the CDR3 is TGTGCCAGCAGCTTCAACCCCTCAAGACAGGGGAACCAAGAGACCCAGTACTTC.